The present T cell receptor beta chain was sequenced within a study of graft-versus-host responses after intestinal transplantation. About the research overall: As for transplant type, recipients had multivisceral, liver-intestinal, or isolated intestinal grafts. Tacrolimus and steroids were given for around three years to all recipients after anti-thymocyte globulin induction. Study-level findings and limits: Some GvH clones were seen earlier in gut or blood, suggesting intestinal origin. Allografts from individuals with graft-donor T cell macrochimerism displayed high graft-versus-host to host-versus-graft clonal ratios.

About this clone: What it binds is not known.

CDR1 LNHDA and CDR2 SQIVND come from the germline V gene (reference sequence). This CDR3 is built from 15 residues. V dropped 6 bases and J dropped 5 bases, with 17 bases sitting between them. Repertoires were generated with immunoSEQ multiplex PCR, while TCRdb's copy carries only in-frame clones and drops some. Found here are some 130,000 clones, approximately 95% of them singletons; the top ten hold more than 2.5%. The source of this sequence is a human donor who received an intestinal transplant. Sequences were derived from unstimulated CD8+ T cells sorted from spleen or lymph node cells, sampled before intestinal transplant. The chain joins TRBV19 to TRBJ1-5; unclear D gene. As DNA, the CDR3 is TGTGCCAGTAGGAAAGTGAGAGAAATGTATCAGCCCCAGCATTTT. This translates into CASRKVREMYQPQHF.